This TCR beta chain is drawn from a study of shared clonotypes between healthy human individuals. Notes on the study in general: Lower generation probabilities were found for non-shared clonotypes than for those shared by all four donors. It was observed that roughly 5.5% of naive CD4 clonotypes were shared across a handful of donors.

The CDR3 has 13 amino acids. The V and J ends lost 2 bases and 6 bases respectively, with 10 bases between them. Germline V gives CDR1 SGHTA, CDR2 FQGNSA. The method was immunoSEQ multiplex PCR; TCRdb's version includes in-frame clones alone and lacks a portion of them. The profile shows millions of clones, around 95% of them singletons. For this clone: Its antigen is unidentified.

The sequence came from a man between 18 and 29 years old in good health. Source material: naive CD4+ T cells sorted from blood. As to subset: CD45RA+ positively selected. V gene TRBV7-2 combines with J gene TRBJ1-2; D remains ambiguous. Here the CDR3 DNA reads TGTGCCAGCAGCTTAAACACGTTCGATGGCTACACCTTC. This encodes CASSLNTFDGYTF. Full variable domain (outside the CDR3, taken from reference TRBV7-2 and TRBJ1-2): GAGVSQSPSNKVTEKGKDVELRCDPISGHTALYWYRQSLGQGLEFLIYFQGNSAPDKSGLPSDRFSAERTGGSVSTLTIQRTQQEDSAVYLCASSLNTFDGYTFGSGTRLTVV.